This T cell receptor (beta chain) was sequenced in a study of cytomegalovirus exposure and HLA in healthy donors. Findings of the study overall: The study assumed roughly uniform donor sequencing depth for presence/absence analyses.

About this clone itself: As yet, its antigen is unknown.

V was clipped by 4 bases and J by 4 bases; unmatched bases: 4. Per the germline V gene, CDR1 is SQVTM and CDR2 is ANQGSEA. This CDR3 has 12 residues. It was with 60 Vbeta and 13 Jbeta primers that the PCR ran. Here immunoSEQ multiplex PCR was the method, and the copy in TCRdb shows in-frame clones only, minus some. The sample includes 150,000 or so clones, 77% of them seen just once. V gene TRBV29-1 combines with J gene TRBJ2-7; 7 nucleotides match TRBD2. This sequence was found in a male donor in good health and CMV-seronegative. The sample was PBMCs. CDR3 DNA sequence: TGCAGCGTTGGGGAGGGGCAATACGAGCAGTACTTC. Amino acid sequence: CSVGEGQYEQYF.